This TCR beta chain is from a study of T cells in Graves' hyperthyroidism and ophthalmopathy. Using RNA transcripts as the source, TCR beta CDR3 regions were amplified. HTBI primers were employed in a first-round RT-PCR of the TCR CDR3. From the multiplex PCR reads, TCRdb called clonotypes with MiXCR, one entry per CDR3 protein. This sample has about 640,000 distinct CDR3 sequences, with 45% found just once. The germline V gene has CDR1 SEHNR and CDR2 FQNEAQ (reference sequence). J lost 11 bases, V lost 1 base, and 16 bases had no gene match. The CDR3 totals 18 residues. J is TRBJ2-3 and V is TRBV7-9; 12 bases are a match to TRBD2. Sequencing was performed on peripheral blood or thyroid tissue (not recorded which). The source of this sequence is an adult man with Graves' disease, either hyperthyroidism or ophthalmopathy (not recorded which). This CDR3 reads CASSLEPSGRATYGKQYF. The CDR3 DNA reads TGTGCCAGCAGCTTAGAGCCTAGCGGGAGGGCCACGTACGGGAAGCAGTATTTT.